Given below is one T cell receptor (beta chain) in context. The antigen remains unidentified. The sample comes from a study of cytomegalovirus exposure and HLA in healthy donors. Study overall: The approximately 120 validation repertoires used the same platform as the 666 first-cohort repertoires, a later analysis reported.

Sequenced by immunoSEQ multiplex PCR; TCRdb stores in-frame clones only, minus some. The repertoire holds fewer than 400,000 clones, with roughly 90% as singletons. Broader study findings: Under in vitro conditions, three CMV-associated chains were confirmed as specific for CMV antigens. Reportedly, cytomegalovirus status was diagnosed with high sensitivity and specificity.

From the roughly 110-subject validation cohort, which was separate from the approximately 720-subject first cohort, the donors were drawn. Specimen: PBMCs. This receptor was taken from a young woman in good health and CMV-seronegative.

The CDR3 sequence: CSGTTGMPYNEQFF. CDR3 coding DNA: TGCAGCGGAACAACAGGGATGCCCTACAATGAGCAGTTCTTC. This chain connects TRBV29-1 to TRBJ2-1, with D possibly TRBD1 on 6 matching bases. Deletions cut 7 bases from V and 2 bases from J, with 15 bases between. Germline V gene lookup returns CDR1 SQVTM and CDR2 ANQGSEA. The CDR3 covers 14 residues.